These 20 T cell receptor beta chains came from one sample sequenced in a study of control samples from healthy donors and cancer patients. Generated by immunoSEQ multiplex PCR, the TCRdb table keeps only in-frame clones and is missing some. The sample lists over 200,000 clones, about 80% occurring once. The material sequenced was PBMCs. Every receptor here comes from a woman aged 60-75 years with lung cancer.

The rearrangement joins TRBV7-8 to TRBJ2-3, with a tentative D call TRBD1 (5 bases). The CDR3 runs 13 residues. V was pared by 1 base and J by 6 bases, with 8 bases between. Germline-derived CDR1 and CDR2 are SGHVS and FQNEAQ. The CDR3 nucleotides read TGTGCCAGCAGCTTAGAGTACAGGGATACGCAGTATTTT. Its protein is CASSLEYRDTQYF.

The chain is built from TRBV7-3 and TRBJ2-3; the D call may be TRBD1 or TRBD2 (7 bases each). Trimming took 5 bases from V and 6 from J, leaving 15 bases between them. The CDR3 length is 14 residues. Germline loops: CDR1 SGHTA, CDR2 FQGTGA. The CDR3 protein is CASSPGGALDTQYF. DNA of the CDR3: TGTGCCAGCAGCCCAGGGGGGGCTCTGGATACGCAGTATTTT. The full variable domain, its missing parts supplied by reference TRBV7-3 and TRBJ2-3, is GAGVSQTPSNKVTEKGKYVELRCDPISGHTALYWYRQSLGQGPEFLIYFQGTGAADDSGLPNDRFFAVRPEGSVSTLKIQRTERGDSAVYLCASSPGGALDTQYFGPGTRLTVL.

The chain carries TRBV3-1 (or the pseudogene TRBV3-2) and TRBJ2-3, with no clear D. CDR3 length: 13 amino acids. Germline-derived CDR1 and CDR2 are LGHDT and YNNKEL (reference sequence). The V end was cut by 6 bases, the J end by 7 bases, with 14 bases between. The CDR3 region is CASRTHNRNTQYF. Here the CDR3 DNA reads TGTGCCAGCAGGACCCACAACCGGAATACGCAGTATTTT.

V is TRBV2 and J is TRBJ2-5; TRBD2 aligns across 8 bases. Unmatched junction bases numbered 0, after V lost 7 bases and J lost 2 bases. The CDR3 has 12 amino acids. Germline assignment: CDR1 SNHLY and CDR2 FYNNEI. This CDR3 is CASKRGQETQYF. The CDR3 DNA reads TGTGCCAGCAAGCGGGGGCAAGAGACCCAGTACTTC. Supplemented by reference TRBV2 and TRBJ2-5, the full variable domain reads EPEVTQTPSHQVTQMGQEVILRCVPISNHLYFYWYRQILGQKVEFLVSFYNNEISEKSEIFDDQFSVERPDGSNFTLKIRSTKLEDSAMYFCASKRGQETQYFGPGTRLLVL.

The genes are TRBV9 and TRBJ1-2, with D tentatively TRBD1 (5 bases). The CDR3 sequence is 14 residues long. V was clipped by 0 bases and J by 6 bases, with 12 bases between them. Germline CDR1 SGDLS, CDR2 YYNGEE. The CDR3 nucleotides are TGTGCCAGCAGCGTAGGGTGGGGCGGGGATGGCTACACCTTC. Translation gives CASSVGWGGDGYTF.

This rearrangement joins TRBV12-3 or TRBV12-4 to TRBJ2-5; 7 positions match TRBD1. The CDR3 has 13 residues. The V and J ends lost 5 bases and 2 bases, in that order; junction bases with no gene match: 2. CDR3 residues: CASSTQGQETQYF. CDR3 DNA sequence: TGTGCCAGCAGTACACAGGGGCAAGAGACCCAGTACTTC.

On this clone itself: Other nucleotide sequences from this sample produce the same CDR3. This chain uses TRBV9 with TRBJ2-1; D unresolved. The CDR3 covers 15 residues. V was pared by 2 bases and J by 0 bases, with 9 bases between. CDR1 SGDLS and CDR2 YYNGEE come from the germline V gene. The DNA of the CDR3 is TGTGCCAGCAGCGTGGTTGGGAACTCCTACAATGAGCAGTTCTTC. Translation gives CASSVVGNSYNEQFF.

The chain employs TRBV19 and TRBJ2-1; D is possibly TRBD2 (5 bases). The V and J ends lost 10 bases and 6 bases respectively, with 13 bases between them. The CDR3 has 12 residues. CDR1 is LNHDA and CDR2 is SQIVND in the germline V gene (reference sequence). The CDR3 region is CATEDYPNEQFF. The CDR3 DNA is TGTGCCACCGAAGACTACCCCAATGAGCAGTTCTTC.

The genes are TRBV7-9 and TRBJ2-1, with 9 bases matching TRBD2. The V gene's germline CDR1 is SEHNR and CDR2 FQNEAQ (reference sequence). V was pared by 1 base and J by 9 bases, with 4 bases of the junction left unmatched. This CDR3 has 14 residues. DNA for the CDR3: TGTGCCAGCAGCTTAGAGATAGCGGGGGCTGAGCAGTTCTTC. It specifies CASSLEIAGAEQFF.

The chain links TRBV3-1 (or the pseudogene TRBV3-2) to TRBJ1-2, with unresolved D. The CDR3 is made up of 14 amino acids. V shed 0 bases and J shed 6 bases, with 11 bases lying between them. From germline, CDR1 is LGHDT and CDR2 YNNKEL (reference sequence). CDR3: CASSQERRNHGYTF. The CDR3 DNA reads TGTGCCAGCAGCCAAGAGCGAAGAAACCATGGCTACACCTTC.

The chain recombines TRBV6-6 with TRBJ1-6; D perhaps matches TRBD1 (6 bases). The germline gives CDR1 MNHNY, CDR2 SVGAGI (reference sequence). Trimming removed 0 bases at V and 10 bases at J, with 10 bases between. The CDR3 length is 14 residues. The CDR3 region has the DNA TGTGCCAGCAGTTACTCGGGGGCGGAATCACCCCTCCACTTT. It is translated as CASSYSGAESPLHF.

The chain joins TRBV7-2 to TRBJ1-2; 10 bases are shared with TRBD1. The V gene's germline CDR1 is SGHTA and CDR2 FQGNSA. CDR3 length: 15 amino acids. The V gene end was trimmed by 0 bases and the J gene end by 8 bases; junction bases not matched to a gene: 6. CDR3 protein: CASSLADRGYGGYTF. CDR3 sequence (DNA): TGTGCCAGCAGCTTAGCGGACAGGGGGTATGGGGGCTACACCTTC. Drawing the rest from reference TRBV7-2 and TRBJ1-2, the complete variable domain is GAGVSQSPSNKVTEKGKDVELRCDPISGHTALYWYRQSLGQGLEFLIYFQGNSAPDKSGLPSDRFSAERTGGSVSTLTIQRTQQEDSAVYLCASSLADRGYGGYTFGSGTRLTVV.

The CDR3 DNA sequence: TGTGCCAGCAGCCTCGTGAGTTACGAGCAGTACTTC. Translating it yields CASSLVSYEQYF. The genes are TRBV28 and TRBJ2-7; D call uncertain. CDR1 MDHEN and CDR2 SYDVKM come from the germline V gene. The CDR3 runs to 12 residues. The V end was cut by 6 bases, the J end by 4 bases, with 10 bases between.

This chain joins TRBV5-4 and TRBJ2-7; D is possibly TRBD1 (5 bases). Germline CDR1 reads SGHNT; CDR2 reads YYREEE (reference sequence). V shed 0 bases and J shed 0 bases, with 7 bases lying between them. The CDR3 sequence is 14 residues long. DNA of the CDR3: TGTGCCAGCAGCTTGGATCAGGGCTCCTACGAGCAGTACTTC. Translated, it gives CASSLDQGSYEQYF.

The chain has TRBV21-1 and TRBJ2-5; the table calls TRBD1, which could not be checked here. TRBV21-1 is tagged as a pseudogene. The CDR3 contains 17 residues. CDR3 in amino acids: CASSKANRVGHQETQYF. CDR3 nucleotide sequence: TGTGCCAGCAGCAAGGCTAACAGGGTGGGCCACCAAGAGACCCAGTACTTC.

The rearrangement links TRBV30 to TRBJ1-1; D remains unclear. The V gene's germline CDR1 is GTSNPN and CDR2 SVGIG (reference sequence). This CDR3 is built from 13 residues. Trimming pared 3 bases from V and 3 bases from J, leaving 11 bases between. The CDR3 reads CAWRRQPDTEAFF. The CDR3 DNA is TGTGCCTGGAGGAGGCAGCCGGACACTGAAGCTTTCTTT.

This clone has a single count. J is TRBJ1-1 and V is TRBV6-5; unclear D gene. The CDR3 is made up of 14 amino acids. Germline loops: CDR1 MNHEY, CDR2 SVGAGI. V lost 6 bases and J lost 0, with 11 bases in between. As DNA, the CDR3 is TGTGCCAGCAGCCAGAGGCGAGTGAACACTGAAGCTTTCTTT. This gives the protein CASSQRRVNTEAFF.

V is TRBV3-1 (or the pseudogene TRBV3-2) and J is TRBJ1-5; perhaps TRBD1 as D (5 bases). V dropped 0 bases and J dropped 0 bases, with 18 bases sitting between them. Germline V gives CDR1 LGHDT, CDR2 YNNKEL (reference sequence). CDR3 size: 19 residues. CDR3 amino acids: CASSQEPAGPYNSNQPQHF. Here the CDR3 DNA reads TGTGCCAGCAGCCAAGAGCCAGCAGGGCCTTATAATAGCAATCAGCCCCAGCATTTT.

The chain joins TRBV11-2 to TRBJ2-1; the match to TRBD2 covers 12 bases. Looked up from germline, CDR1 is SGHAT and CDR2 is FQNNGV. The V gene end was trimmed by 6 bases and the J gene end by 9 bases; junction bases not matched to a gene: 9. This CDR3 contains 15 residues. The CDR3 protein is CASSILAGGLGEQFF. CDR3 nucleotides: TGTGCCAGCAGTATCCTAGCGGGGGGGCTAGGTGAGCAGTTCTTC.

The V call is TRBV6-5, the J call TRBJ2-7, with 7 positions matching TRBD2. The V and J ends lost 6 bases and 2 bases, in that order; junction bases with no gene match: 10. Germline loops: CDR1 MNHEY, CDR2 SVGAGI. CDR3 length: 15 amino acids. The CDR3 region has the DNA TGTGCCAGCAGGCTAGGCGGGGGAGAAACCTACGAGCAGTACTTC. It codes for CASRLGGGETYEQYF.